A single sample is the source of the 6 T cell receptor beta chains below, sequenced in a study of blood T cell repertoires in COVID-19. Clones were sequenced by immunoSEQ multiplex PCR, and TCRdb holds only the in-frame ones, with some missing. The sample yields more than 45,000 clones, 83% seen once. Source material: peripheral blood. These receptors were taken from a man aged 35 to 55 with acute or convalescent COVID-19.

The chain is built from TRBV19 and TRBJ2-5; D may be TRBD1 (5 bases). The CDR3 spans 14 residues. The V gene lost 4 bases and the J gene lost 4 bases, with 13 bases spanning the gap. The germline gives CDR1 LNHDA, CDR2 SQIVND (reference sequence). In DNA form, the CDR3 reads TGTGCCAGTAGTACCCGACAGATCGGAGAGACCCAGTACTTC. It yields the protein CASSTRQIGETQYF.

CDR3 coding DNA: TGTGCCAGCAGTACCTACGGGACAGGGGTAAACATTCAGTACTTC. Its protein is CASSTYGTGVNIQYF. The chain joins TRBV6-2 or TRBV6-3 to TRBJ2-4, with 10 bases aligning to TRBD1. From germline, CDR1 is MNHEY and CDR2 SVGEGT. The trim removed 5 bases at V and 6 bases at J, leaving 7 bases unmatched. The CDR3 length is 15 residues.

The chain carries TRBV5-6 and TRBJ1-4; 8 bases fit TRBD1. The CDR3 is 16 amino acids. Trimming cost V 3 bases and J 4 bases; bases outside gene matches: 8. Germline CDR1 and CDR2: SGHDT and YYEEEE. CDR3 sequence: CASSYRTGSINEKLFF. CDR3 nucleotides: TGTGCCAGCAGCTACCGGACAGGGAGTATTAATGAAAAACTGTTTTTT.

The CDR3 reads CASISFGRGSEQYF. The CDR3 DNA follows: TGTGCCAGCATCTCCTTCGGGAGAGGGAGCGAGCAGTACTTC. The chain couples TRBV6-5 to TRBJ2-7, with a weak D call TRBD2 (6 bases). Trimming removed 7 bases from V and 6 bases from J, with 19 bases in between. The CDR3 is 14 residues long. CDR1 is MNHEY, CDR2 SVGAGI, per germline.

This clone has just one count. The rearrangement links TRBV6-5 to TRBJ2-1; 9 bases are a match to TRBD2. The CDR3 is made up of 15 amino acids. Losses at the gene ends were 6 bases for V and 0 bases for J; bases not matched to a gene: 3. Germline values: CDR1 MNHEY, CDR2 SVGAGI. The CDR3 region is CASRAGGSSYNEQFF. CDR3 coding DNA: TGTGCCAGCAGAGCGGGGGGCAGCTCCTACAATGAGCAGTTCTTC.

The chain has TRBV5-5 and TRBJ1-2; TRBD1 matches 7 bases. The J segment lost 3 bases and the V segment lost 2 bases, leaving 4 bases of the junction unmatched. Germline CDR1 reads SGHKS; CDR2 reads YYEKEE (reference sequence). The CDR3 length is 14 residues. Here the CDR3 reads CASSFRQGDYGYTF. In DNA, the CDR3 is TGTGCCAGCAGCTTCCGACAGGGCGACTATGGCTACACCTTC.